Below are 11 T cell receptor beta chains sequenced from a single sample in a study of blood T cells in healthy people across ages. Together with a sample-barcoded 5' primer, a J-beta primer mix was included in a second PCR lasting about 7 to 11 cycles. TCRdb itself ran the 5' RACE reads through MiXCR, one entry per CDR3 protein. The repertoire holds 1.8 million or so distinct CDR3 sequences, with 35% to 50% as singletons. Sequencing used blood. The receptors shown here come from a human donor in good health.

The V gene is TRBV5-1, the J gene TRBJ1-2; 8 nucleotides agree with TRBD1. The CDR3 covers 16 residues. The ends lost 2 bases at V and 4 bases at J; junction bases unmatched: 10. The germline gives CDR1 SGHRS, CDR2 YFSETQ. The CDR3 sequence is CASSLGQGVKGYGYTF. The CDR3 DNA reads TGCGCCAGCAGCTTAGGACAGGGAGTGAAGGGCTATGGCTACACCTTC.

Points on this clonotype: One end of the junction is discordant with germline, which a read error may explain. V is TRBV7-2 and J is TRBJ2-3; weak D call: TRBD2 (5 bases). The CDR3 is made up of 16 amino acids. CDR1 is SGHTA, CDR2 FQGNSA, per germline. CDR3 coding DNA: TGTGCCGGCAGCCGATCTAGCTCCCCCGGCACAGATACGCAGTATTTT. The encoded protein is CAGSRSSSPGTDTQYF.

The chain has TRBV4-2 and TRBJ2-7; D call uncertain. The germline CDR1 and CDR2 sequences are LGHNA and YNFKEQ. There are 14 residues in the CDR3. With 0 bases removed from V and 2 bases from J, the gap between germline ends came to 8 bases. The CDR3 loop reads CASSQEARTYEQYF. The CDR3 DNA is TGTGCCAGCAGCCAAGAGGCGAGAACCTACGAGCAGTACTTC.

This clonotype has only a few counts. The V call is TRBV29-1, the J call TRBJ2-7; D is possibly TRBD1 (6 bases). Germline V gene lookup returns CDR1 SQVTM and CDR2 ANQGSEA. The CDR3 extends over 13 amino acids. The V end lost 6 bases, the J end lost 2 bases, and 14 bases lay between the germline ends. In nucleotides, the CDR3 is TGCAGCGTCTCAGGGGTCTTAACCTACGAGCAGTACTTC. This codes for CSVSGVLTYEQYF.

CDR3 sequence reads: CASSWGQPNNSPLHF. The CDR3 DNA reads TGTGCCAGCAGTTGGGGACAGCCGAATAATTCACCCCTCCACTTT. The chain couples TRBV6-2 or TRBV6-3 to TRBJ1-6; the match to TRBD1 covers 7 bases. The CDR3 is made up of 15 amino acids. Germline V gene sequence: CDR1 MNHEY, CDR2 SVGEGT. V lost 4 bases, J lost 5 bases, and 5 bases stayed unmatched.

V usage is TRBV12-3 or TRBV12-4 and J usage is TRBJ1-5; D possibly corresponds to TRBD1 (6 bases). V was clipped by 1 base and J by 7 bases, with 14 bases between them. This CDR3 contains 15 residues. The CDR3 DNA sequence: TGTGCCAGCAGTTTAGGAGCTGGGGGCAGGCAGCCCCAGCATTTT. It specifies CASSLGAGGRQPQHF.

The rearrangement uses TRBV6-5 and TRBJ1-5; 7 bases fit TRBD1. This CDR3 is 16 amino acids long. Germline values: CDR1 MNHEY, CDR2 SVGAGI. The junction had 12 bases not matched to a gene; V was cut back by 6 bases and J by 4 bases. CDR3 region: CASSRHPGGPNQPQHF. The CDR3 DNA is TGTGCCAGCAGCCGACACCCAGGGGGACCAAATCAGCCCCAGCATTTT.

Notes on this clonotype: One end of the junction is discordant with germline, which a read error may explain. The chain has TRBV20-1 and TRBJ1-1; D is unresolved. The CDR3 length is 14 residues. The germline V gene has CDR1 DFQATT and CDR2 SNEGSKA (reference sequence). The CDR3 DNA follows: TGTAGTGCTAGAGATGCGACCGGGGTGGCTGAAGCTTTCTTT. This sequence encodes CSARDATGVAEAFF.

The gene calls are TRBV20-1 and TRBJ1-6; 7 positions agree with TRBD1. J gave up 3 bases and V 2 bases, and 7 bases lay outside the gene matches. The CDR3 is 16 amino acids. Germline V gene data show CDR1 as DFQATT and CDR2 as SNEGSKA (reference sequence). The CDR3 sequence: CSARSGQVVYNSPLHF. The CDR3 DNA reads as TGCAGTGCTAGATCCGGACAGGTTGTCTATAATTCACCCCTCCACTTT.

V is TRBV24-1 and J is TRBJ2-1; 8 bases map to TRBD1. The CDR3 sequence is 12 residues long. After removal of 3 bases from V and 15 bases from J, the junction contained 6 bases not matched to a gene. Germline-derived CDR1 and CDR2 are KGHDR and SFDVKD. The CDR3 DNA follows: TGTGCCACCAGTGATCCAGGGGGCGTGCGGTTCTTC. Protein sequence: CATSDPGGVRFF.

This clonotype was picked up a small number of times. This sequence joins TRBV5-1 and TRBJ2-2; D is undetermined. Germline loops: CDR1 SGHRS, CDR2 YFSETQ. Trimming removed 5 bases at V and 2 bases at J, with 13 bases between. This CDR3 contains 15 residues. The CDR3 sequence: CASSHGSDNTGELFF. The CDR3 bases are TGCGCCAGCAGTCACGGGTCTGACAACACCGGGGAGCTGTTTTTT.